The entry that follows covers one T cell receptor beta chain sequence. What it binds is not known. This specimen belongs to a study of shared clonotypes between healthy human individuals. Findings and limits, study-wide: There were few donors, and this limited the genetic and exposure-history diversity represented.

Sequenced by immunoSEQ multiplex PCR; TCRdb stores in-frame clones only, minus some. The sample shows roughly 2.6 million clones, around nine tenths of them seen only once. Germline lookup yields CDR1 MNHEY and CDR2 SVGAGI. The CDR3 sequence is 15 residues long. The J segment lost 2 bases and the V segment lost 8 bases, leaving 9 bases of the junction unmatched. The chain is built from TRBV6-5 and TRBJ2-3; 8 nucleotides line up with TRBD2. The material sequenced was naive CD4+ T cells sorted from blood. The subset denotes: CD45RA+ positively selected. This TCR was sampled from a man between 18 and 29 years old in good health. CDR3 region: CASGRTSSYTDTQYF. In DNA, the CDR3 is TGTGCCAGCGGAAGGACTAGCTCCTACACAGATACGCAGTATTTT.